A single sample is the source of the 28 T cell receptor beta chains below, sequenced in a study of blood T cells in healthy people across ages. Primed by a sample-barcoded 5' primer and a J-beta primer mix, a second PCR proceeded for 7 to 11 cycles. Each CDR3 protein is one row after TCRdb ran MiXCR on the 5' RACE reads. The table records hundreds of thousands of distinct CDR3 sequences, less than 25% of them present only once. Separately, the same data were catalogued under a study of T cells of mothers and their children.

Sequenced sample: blood. These receptors all stem from a boy younger than 18 in good health.

V and J are TRBV6-5 and TRBJ2-3, with a weak D call TRBD2 (6 bases). Per the germline V gene, CDR1 is MNHEY and CDR2 is SVGAGI. This CDR3 is 14 amino acids long. V was pared by 4 bases and J by 3 bases, with 11 bases between. CDR3 region: CASSSGGETDTQYF. Here the CDR3 DNA reads TGTGCCAGCAGTTCGGGCGGGGAGACAGATACGCAGTATTTT.

This clonotype was found a few times. This chain uses TRBV10-3 with TRBJ1-2; D uncertain. Germline loops: CDR1 ENHRY, CDR2 SYGVKD. V was cut by 1 base and J by 8 bases, with 11 bases left in between. The CDR3 extends over 13 amino acids. The CDR3 sequence: CAISELDAEGYTF. The CDR3 region has the DNA TGTGCCATCAGTGAGTTGGACGCAGAGGGCTACACCTTC.

This clonotype turned up a few times. V and J are TRBV11-2 and TRBJ2-1; no firm D call. Trimming stripped 2 bases from V and 0 bases from J, with 11 bases between. This CDR3 has 16 residues. From germline, CDR1 is SGHAT and CDR2 FQNNGV. The DNA of the CDR3 is TGTGCCAGCAGCTTACTGATCACAATCTCCTACAATGAGCAGTTCTTC. Translated, it gives CASSLLITISYNEQFF.

The rearrangement uses TRBV5-1 and TRBJ2-3, with a possible D match to TRBD1 (6 bases). This CDR3 has 18 residues. CDR1 SGHRS and CDR2 YFSETQ come from the germline V gene. Trimming took off 4 bases at V and 2 bases at J, with 23 bases between the two ends. CDR3 sequence: CASSQSQTGYLNTDTQYF. CDR3 sequence (DNA): TGCGCCAGCAGCCAGTCACAGACAGGTTATCTGAACACAGATACGCAGTATTTT.

The CDR3 here is CASSFFVGQETQYF. CDR3 bases: TGTGCCAGCAGCTTTTTTGTGGGGCAAGAGACCCAGTACTTC. The chain couples TRBV5-5 to TRBJ2-5, with D hard to call. Germline CDR1 reads SGHKS; CDR2 reads YYEKEE (reference sequence). The CDR3 consists of 14 residues. Trimming removed 2 bases from V and 2 bases from J, with 10 bases in between.

This clonotype was counted between two and nine times. The chain has TRBV7-6 and TRBJ2-7; 7 nucleotides line up with TRBD2. Looked up from germline, CDR1 is SGHVS and CDR2 is FNYEAQ. This CDR3 has 14 residues. Trimming took 1 base from V and 3 from J; bases not matched to a gene: 3. This CDR3 reads CASSLGPGGYEQYF. Written as DNA, the CDR3 is TGTGCCAGCAGCTTAGGTCCGGGGGGCTACGAGCAGTACTTC.

This clonotype has only a few counts. The rearrangement joins TRBV7-2 to TRBJ2-3; TRBD1 or TRBD2 may be the D gene (5 bases each). Germline V gives CDR1 SGHTA, CDR2 FQGNSA. V was clipped by 2 bases and J by 0 bases, with 15 bases between them. The CDR3 consists of 17 residues. CDR3 nucleotide sequence: TGTGCCAGCAGCTTAAGGCCAGGGACGGTTAGCACAGATACGCAGTATTTT. Its protein is CASSLRPGTVSTDTQYF.

The rearrangement uses TRBV20-1 and TRBJ2-4, with D tentatively TRBD1 (5 bases). The CDR3 covers 11 residues. Trimming took off 3 bases at V and 9 bases at J, with 9 bases between the two ends. The germline V gene encodes CDR1 DFQATT and CDR2 SNEGSKA (reference sequence). This CDR3 reads CSASRVGIQYF. The CDR3 nucleotides read TGCAGTGCTAGCAGGGTTGGCATTCAGTACTTC.

The V gene is TRBV9, the J gene TRBJ2-2; D call uncertain. The germline V and J ends were trimmed by 0 bases and 6 bases, with 15 bases remaining between them. There are 16 residues in the CDR3. Germline CDR1 is SGDLS and CDR2 is YYNGEE. The CDR3, as DNA: TGTGCCAGCAGCGTAGCTTTCGTTCTAACCCCCGGGGAGCTGTTTTTT. It encodes CASSVAFVLTPGELFF.

This clonotype was detected only a few times. The genes are TRBV5-5 and TRBJ2-1; 7 bases fit TRBD2. With the DNA end fitting TRBJ2-5 better, the J assignment may be wrong. Per germline, CDR1 SGHKS and CDR2 YYEKEE (reference sequence). The CDR3 consists of 14 residues. The CDR3 loop reads CASSVGGLEETQYF. The CDR3 DNA reads as TGTGCCAGCAGCGTCGGCGGACTAGAGGAGACCCAGTACTTC.

This clonotype was observed a handful of times. The J gene is TRBJ2-7, the V gene TRBV20-1; 9 positions agree with TRBD1. CDR3 length: 15 amino acids. Unmatched junction bases numbered 7, after V lost 0 bases and J lost 4 bases. Germline V CDR1 and CDR2: DFQATT, SNEGSKA (reference sequence). CDR3 bases: TGCAGTGCTAGAGATATGGGACAGGGTGGGTACGAGCAGTACTTC. It encodes CSARDMGQGGYEQYF.

V usage is TRBV20-1 and J usage is TRBJ2-1, with D uncertain. Germline V lookup: CDR1 DFQATT, CDR2 SNEGSKA (reference sequence). Trimming stripped 4 bases from V and 3 bases from J, with 7 bases between. The CDR3 is made up of 12 amino acids. The CDR3 DNA follows: TGCAGTGCTAATCGGTACTACAATGAGCAGTTCTTC. It specifies CSANRYYNEQFF.

The chain carries TRBV6-1 and TRBJ2-5; D might be TRBD1 (5 bases). TRBJ2-7 matches the DNA end more closely, so the J call is doubtful. Germline CDR1 and CDR2: MNHNS and SASEGT. This CDR3 is 16 amino acids long. The CDR3, as DNA: TGTGCCAGCAGTGAGTCCCCTATAAGGGGTGGTTACGAGCAGTACTTC. Amino acid sequence: CASSESPIRGGYEQYF.

V usage is TRBV10-2 and J usage is TRBJ2-4, with TRBD2 identical over 10 bases. From germline, CDR1 is WSHSY and CDR2 SAAADI. The CDR3 consists of 16 residues. The trim removed 6 bases at V and 0 bases at J, leaving 5 bases unmatched. CDR3: CASRAGGPLAKNIQYF. The CDR3 DNA follows: TGCGCCAGCAGAGCGGGGGGGCCTCTAGCCAAAAACATTCAGTACTTC.

This clonotype was seen only a few times. The chain joins TRBV5-6 to TRBJ2-7, with 8 positions matching TRBD1. Looked up from germline, CDR1 is SGHDT and CDR2 is YYEEEE. After removal of 2 bases from V and 2 bases from J, the junction contained 6 bases not matched to a gene. The CDR3 spans 15 residues. The CDR3 nucleotides are TGTGCCAGCAGCTTTCTTCGGACAGGGACCTACGAGCAGTACTTC. Protein product: CASSFLRTGTYEQYF.

This clonotype occurred a few times. The chain uses TRBV6-5 and TRBJ2-3, with TRBD2 matching over 13 bases. After removal of 2 bases from V and 3 bases from J, the junction contained 2 bases not matched to a gene. This CDR3 has 16 residues. From germline, CDR1 is MNHEY and CDR2 SVGAGI. CDR3 bases: TGTGCCAGCAGTTACGGGACTAGCGGGGCGACAGATACGCAGTATTTT. This encodes CASSYGTSGATDTQYF.

V usage is TRBV28 and J usage is TRBJ1-3, with D maybe TRBD1 (6 bases). CDR1 and CDR2 (germline): MDHEN, SYDVKM. This CDR3 is 15 amino acids long. Trimming removed 5 bases from V and 1 base from J, with 12 bases in between. CDR3 protein: CASSPQGRSGNTIYF. For the CDR3, the DNA is TGTGCCAGCAGTCCCCAGGGGCGATCTGGAAACACCATATATTTT.

This rearrangement joins TRBV3-1 to TRBJ1-1; D is unresolved. Trimming removed 4 bases at V and 1 base at J, with 10 bases between. The germline V gene encodes CDR1 LGHDT and CDR2 YNNKEL (reference sequence). This CDR3 contains 14 residues. CDR3 sequence reads: CASSPRMQNTEAFF. CDR3 nucleotides: TGTGCCAGCAGCCCCCGAATGCAGAACACTGAAGCTTTCTTT.

This clonotype was detected a few times. The chain recombines TRBV30 with TRBJ2-7; 8 nucleotides match TRBD2. This CDR3 has 12 amino acids. The trim removed 2 bases at V and 8 bases at J, leaving 5 bases unmatched. Germline CDR1 is GTSNPN and CDR2 is SVGIG (reference sequence). The CDR3 is CAWSLTSDKQYF. The CDR3 DNA sequence: TGTGCCTGGAGTCTGACTAGCGATAAGCAGTACTTC.

This clonotype has just a few counts. The chain has TRBV9 and TRBJ1-2, with 10 positions matching TRBD1. The CDR3 extends over 16 amino acids. In germline, CDR1 is SGDLS, CDR2 YYNGEE. Trimming cost V 3 bases and J 4 bases; bases outside gene matches: 9. In DNA, the CDR3 is TGTGCCAGCAGCGGTCCCGGGGACAGGGGCGCCTATGGCTACACCTTC. It translates to CASSGPGDRGAYGYTF.

This clonotype came up a few times. The V and J genes are TRBV12-3 or TRBV12-4 and TRBJ1-1; D is possibly TRBD1 (5 bases). The ends were cut back, 2 bases at V and 8 bases at J, with 12 bases in the middle. There are 13 residues in the CDR3. Here the CDR3 DNA reads TGTGCCAGCAGTTTATCCGGGACGGCCGAAGCTTTCTTT. It encodes CASSLSGTAEAFF.

This clonotype appeared a few times. The chain carries TRBV7-2 and TRBJ2-5, with D maybe TRBD1 (6 bases). Germline CDR1 reads SGHTA; CDR2 reads FQGNSA. Trimming stripped 0 bases from V and 4 bases from J, with 18 bases between. The CDR3 is made up of 17 amino acids. The CDR3 DNA reads TGTGCCAGCAGCTTAGCTAAAAGACAGGCGCTGAGAGAGACCCAGTACTTC. This codes for CASSLAKRQALRETQYF.

The CDR3: CASSQDRTGGPWLRGYTF. The CDR3 region has the DNA TGTGCCAGCAGCCAAGATCGAACAGGGGGTCCTTGGCTACGGGGCTACACCTTC. This chain joins TRBV3-1 and TRBJ1-2; TRBD1 agrees at 8 bases. Per germline, CDR1 LGHDT and CDR2 YNNKEL (reference sequence). The CDR3 sequence is 18 residues long. With 0 bases clipped from V and 8 bases from J, the junction kept 17 bases outside the gene matches. The full variable domain, completed using reference TRBV3-1 and TRBJ1-2, is DTAVSQTPKYLVTQMGNDKSIKCEQNLGHDTMYWYKQDSKKFLKIMFSYNNKELIINETVPNRFSPKSPDKAHLNLHINSLELGDSAVYFCASSQDRTGGPWLRGYTFGSGTRLTVV.

J is TRBJ2-5 and V is TRBV9; the D gene is possibly TRBD1 (6 bases). TRBJ2-1 matches the DNA end more closely, so the J call is doubtful. CDR3 length: 16 amino acids. CDR1 is SGDLS and CDR2 is YYNGEE in the germline V gene. CDR3 sequence: CASSAEGDHIKNEQFF. In nucleotides, the CDR3 is TGTGCCAGCAGCGCCGAGGGGGATCATATTAAGAATGAGCAGTTCTTC.

This chain links TRBV6-7 with TRBJ2-7; weak D call: TRBD1 (6 bases). Being an ORF, TRBV6-7 has a function that is uncertain. This CDR3 is built from 19 residues. Trimming removed 0 bases from V and 3 bases from J, with 24 bases in between. The CDR3 nucleotides read TGTGCCAGCAGTTACTCTGATTCCCCATTACCGGGACACAACTACGAGCAGTACTTC. Translation gives CASSYSDSPLPGHNYEQYF.

The chain couples TRBV20-1 to TRBJ1-4; unclear D gene. The V gene lost 3 bases and the J gene lost 8 bases, with 13 bases spanning the gap. This CDR3 contains 13 residues. Germline values: CDR1 DFQATT, CDR2 SNEGSKA (reference sequence). CDR3 region: CSASRTPGEKLFF. The CDR3 bases are TGCAGTGCTAGCCGGACCCCGGGGGAAAAACTGTTTTTT.

The rearrangement links TRBV4-3 to TRBJ2-4; 11 bases map to TRBD2. This CDR3 region has 18 residues. V lost 6 bases, J lost 5 bases, and 15 bases stayed unmatched. Germline V gene lookup returns CDR1 LGHNA and CDR2 YSLEER. The CDR3 is CASRRGLAGGIRENIQYF. The CDR3 DNA follows: TGCGCCAGCAGGAGGGGGCTAGCGGGAGGAATCCGAGAAAACATTCAGTACTTC.

The gene calls are TRBV6-2 or TRBV6-3 and TRBJ2-7; D is ambiguous. Trimming removed 0 bases at V and 0 bases at J, with 12 bases between. Germline V CDR1 and CDR2: MNHEY, SVGEGT. CDR3 length: 16 amino acids. The CDR3 loop reads CASSYSEEPSSYEQYF. Here the CDR3 DNA reads TGTGCCAGCAGTTACTCCGAGGAGCCTAGCTCCTACGAGCAGTACTTC.